Listed below are T cell receptor beta chains from one sample, sequenced in a study of patients and donors after allogeneic stem cell transplantation. Via MiXCR, TCRdb re-called the RT-PCR reads, giving one row per CDR3 protein. The table lists about 200,000 distinct CDR3 sequences, less than 50% of them singletons, with 9.5% to 13% in the top ten. Sequencing was done on a sample of blood, either unsorted or a sorted T cell fraction (not recorded which). These TCRs come from a human donor who was either an allogeneic HSCT recipient or a stem cell or donor lymphocyte infusion donor (not recorded which). It is not recorded whose cells these are; they may come from a transplant donor. The CDR3 runs from the conserved cysteine through the conserved F or W. A D gene is named only where the DNA matches it firmly. Size tells how often a clone was seen (once, few, many) or the class of an expanded clone, and some rows leave it out.

CDR3 DNA: TGCGCCAGCAGGGGATTGGGCGAGCAGTACTTC
CDR3 protein: CASRGLGEQYF
CDR3 length: 11
J gene: TRBJ2-7
D gene: .
clone size: few
V gene: TRBV5-1

CDR3 DNA: TGTGCCAGCAGTCGGACAAATCTTGGATTCTATAATTCACCCCTCCACTTT
CDR3 protein: CASSRTNLGFYNSPLHF
CDR3 length: 17
J gene: TRBJ1-6
D gene: .
clone size: .
V gene: TRBV5-5

CDR3 DNA: TGCAGTGCTAGAGATCAACGGCGCAATCAGCCCCAGCATTTT
CDR3 protein: CSARDQRRNQPQHF
CDR3 length: 14
J gene: TRBJ1-5
D gene: .
clone size: few
V gene: TRBV20-1

CDR3 DNA: TGCGCCAGCAGTGAGTCAGGGGATACGCAGTATTTT
CDR3 protein: CASSESGDTQYF
CDR3 length: 12
J gene: TRBJ2-3
D gene: .
clone size: .
V gene: TRBV10-1

CDR3 DNA: TGTGCCAGCAGTTACTCACTGACAGGGGTTAATTCACCCCTCCACTTT
CDR3 protein: CASSYSLTGVNSPLHF
CDR3 length: 16
J gene: TRBJ1-6
D gene: TRBD1
clone size: .
V gene: TRBV6-5

CDR3 DNA: TGTGCCAGCAGCGATTACGGGGGGGATCAGCCCCAGCATTTT
CDR3 protein: CASSDYGGDQPQHF
CDR3 length: 14
J gene: TRBJ1-5
D gene: .
clone size: .
V gene: TRBV28

CDR3 DNA: TGCAGTGCTCTGAGAACTGGAAACACCATATATTTT
CDR3 protein: CSALRTGNTIYF
CDR3 length: 12
J gene: TRBJ1-3
D gene: .
clone size: few
V gene: TRBV20-1

CDR3 DNA: TGCAGTGCTAGAGATCTCTGGGGTTTCTACGGCTACACCTTC
CDR3 protein: CSARDLWGFYGYTF
CDR3 length: 14
J gene: TRBJ1-2
D gene: .
clone size: once
V gene: TRBV20-1

CDR3 DNA: TGCGCCAGCAGCGCCGGGACAACGAACACTGAAGCTTTCTTT
CDR3 protein: CASSAGTTNTEAFF
CDR3 length: 14
J gene: TRBJ1-1
D gene: .
clone size: .
V gene: TRBV5-1

CDR3 DNA: TGCGCCAGCAGGTCGGGAAAGGACTTGGGGGCCGGGGAGCTGTTTTTT
CDR3 protein: CASRSGKDLGAGELFF
CDR3 length: 16
J gene: TRBJ2-2
D gene: .
clone size: few
V gene: TRBV10-2

CDR3 DNA: TGTGCCAGCAGCGTCGGACAGGGCGGCTACGAGCAGTACTTC
CDR3 protein: CASSVGQGGYEQYF
CDR3 length: 14
J gene: TRBJ2-7
D gene: TRBD1
clone size: .
V gene: TRBV9

CDR3 DNA: TGTGCCAGCAGTTTATGGACAGAGCTCAATGAGCAGTTCTTC
CDR3 protein: CASSLWTELNEQFF
CDR3 length: 14
J gene: TRBJ2-1
D gene: .
clone size: once
V gene: TRBV12-3/TRBV12-4

CDR3 DNA: TGCGCCAGCAGCTACGGACTAGCGGCTAGCACAGATACGCAGTATTTT
CDR3 protein: CASSYGLAASTDTQYF
CDR3 length: 16
J gene: TRBJ2-3
D gene: TRBD2
clone size: .
V gene: TRBV5-1

CDR3 DNA: TGTGCCATCACCACAGGGGCGAACGAGCAGTACTTC
CDR3 protein: CAITTGANEQYF
CDR3 length: 12
J gene: TRBJ2-7
D gene: TRBD1
clone size: .
V gene: TRBV10-3

CDR3 DNA: TGCAGTGCTAGAGCTCGAGGGACGAGCGCTTTCTTT
CDR3 protein: CSARARGTSAFF
CDR3 length: 12
J gene: TRBJ1-1
D gene: .
clone size: few
V gene: TRBV20-1

CDR3 DNA: TGCAGTGCTAGGCAGACAGGGGCAAACGAAAAACTGTTTTTT
CDR3 protein: CSARQTGANEKLFF
CDR3 length: 14
J gene: TRBJ1-4
D gene: TRBD1
clone size: .
V gene: TRBV20-1

CDR3 DNA: TGCGCCAGCAGCCAAGTAACAGGGGACACCGGGGAGCTGTTTTTT
CDR3 protein: CASSQVTGDTGELFF
CDR3 length: 15
J gene: TRBJ2-2
D gene: TRBD1
clone size: .
V gene: TRBV4-3

CDR3 DNA: TGTGCCAGCAGCTTTAGATTTGGTTCGGGGACTGCTGGCGGCTACACCTTC
CDR3 protein: CASSFRFGSGTAGGYTF
CDR3 length: 17
J gene: TRBJ1-2
D gene: .
clone size: .
V gene: TRBV5-6

CDR3 DNA: TGCGCCAGGCGGGCAATTACGATCTACGAGCAGTACTTC
CDR3 protein: CARRAITIYEQYF
CDR3 length: 13
J gene: TRBJ2-7
D gene: .
clone size: .
V gene: TRBV5-1

CDR3 DNA: TGTGCCAGCAATCCTAGCGGGGCACGCTCCTACAATGAGCAGTTCTTC
CDR3 protein: CASNPSGARSYNEQFF
CDR3 length: 16
J gene: TRBJ2-1
D gene: TRBD2
clone size: once
V gene: TRBV12-3/TRBV12-4

CDR3 DNA: TGTGCCAGCAGCCAAGATAGAAATGAAGCTTTCTTT
CDR3 protein: CASSQDRNEAFF
CDR3 length: 12
J gene: TRBJ1-1
D gene: .
clone size: .
V gene: TRBV3-1

CDR3 DNA: TGCAGTGCGGCAAAGGGCGGCAGATTGAACACTGAAGCTTTCTTT
CDR3 protein: CSAAKGGRLNTEAFF
CDR3 length: 15
J gene: TRBJ1-1
D gene: .
clone size: .
V gene: TRBV20-1

CDR3 DNA: TGCAGCGTCGTAAACACTGAAGCTTTCTTT
CDR3 protein: CSVVNTEAFF
CDR3 length: 10
J gene: TRBJ1-1
D gene: .
clone size: .
V gene: TRBV29-1

CDR3 DNA: TGTGCCAGCAGGCAGGGAGGGAGGGGCCTCCTTTTAAACACTGAAGCTTTCTTT
CDR3 protein: CASRQGGRGLLLNTEAFF
CDR3 length: 18
J gene: TRBJ1-1
D gene: .
clone size: .
V gene: TRBV6-6

CDR3 DNA: TGTGCCAGCAGTTCCCCAGGGTCCTACACCTTC
CDR3 protein: CASSSPGSYTF
CDR3 length: 11
J gene: TRBJ1-2
D gene: .
clone size: .
V gene: TRBV28

CDR3 DNA: TGTGCCAGCAGCCCGAGGGCCCACCCCTACGAGCAGTACTTC
CDR3 protein: CASSPRAHPYEQYF
CDR3 length: 14
J gene: TRBJ2-7
D gene: .
clone size: .
V gene: TRBV7-9

CDR3 DNA: TGTGCCAGCATCCGTCCTCTAGCGGGGGGCTTCAATGAGCAGTTCTTC
CDR3 protein: CASIRPLAGGFNEQFF
CDR3 length: 16
J gene: TRBJ2-1
D gene: TRBD2
clone size: .
V gene: TRBV12-3/TRBV12-4

CDR3 DNA: TGTGCTAGTGGACCGGGACTAGCCGCCCGAGATACGCAGTATTTT
CDR3 protein: CASGPGLAARDTQYF
CDR3 length: 15
J gene: TRBJ2-3
D gene: TRBD2
clone size: .
V gene: TRBV12-5

CDR3 DNA: TGCGCCAGCAGCCAACAGAGGGACAGGGTAGTCCATGAGCAGTTCTTC
CDR3 protein: CASSQQRDRVVHEQFF
CDR3 length: 16
J gene: TRBJ2-1
D gene: TRBD1
clone size: .
V gene: TRBV4-1

CDR3 DNA: TGCAGCGTCACGGACCCCACACTCCCCTATGGCTACACCTTC
CDR3 protein: CSVTDPTLPYGYTF
CDR3 length: 14
J gene: TRBJ1-2
D gene: .
clone size: many
V gene: TRBV29-1

CDR3 DNA: TGTGCCAGCAGGGAAGGACGCCCGATAGCCAAAAACATTCAGTACTTC
CDR3 protein: CASREGRPIAKNIQYF
CDR3 length: 16
J gene: TRBJ2-4
D gene: .
clone size: .
V gene: TRBV28

CDR3 DNA: TGCGCCAGCAGCCAAGAACGGGGACAGGTCAATCAGCCCCAGCATTTT
CDR3 protein: CASSQERGQVNQPQHF
CDR3 length: 16
J gene: TRBJ1-5
D gene: TRBD1
clone size: .
V gene: TRBV4-1

CDR3 DNA: TGTGCCTGGAGAAGGGAGATGATGAACACTGAAGCTTTCTTT
CDR3 protein: CAWRREMMNTEAFF
CDR3 length: 14
J gene: TRBJ1-1
D gene: .
clone size: .
V gene: TRBV30

CDR3 DNA: TGTGCCAGCAGTTTAGGGTCAGACTATGGCTACACCTTC
CDR3 protein: CASSLGSDYGYTF
CDR3 length: 13
J gene: TRBJ1-2
D gene: .
clone size: .
V gene: TRBV27

CDR3 DNA: TGTGCCAGCAGCCACAGGCACTGGGACAGGAGAACGAACACTGAAGCTTTCTTT
CDR3 protein: CASSHRHWDRRTNTEAFF
CDR3 length: 18
J gene: TRBJ1-1
D gene: TRBD1
clone size: .
V gene: TRBV7-6